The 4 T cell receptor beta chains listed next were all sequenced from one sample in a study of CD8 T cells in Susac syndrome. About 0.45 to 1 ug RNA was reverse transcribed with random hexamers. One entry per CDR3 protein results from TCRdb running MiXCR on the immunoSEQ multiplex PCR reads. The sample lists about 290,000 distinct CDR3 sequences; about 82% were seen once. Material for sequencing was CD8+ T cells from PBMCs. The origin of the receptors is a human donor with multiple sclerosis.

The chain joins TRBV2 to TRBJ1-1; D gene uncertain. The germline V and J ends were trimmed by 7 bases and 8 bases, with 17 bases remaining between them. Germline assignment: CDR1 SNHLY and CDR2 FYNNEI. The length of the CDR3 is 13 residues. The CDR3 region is CASTKGSELEAFF. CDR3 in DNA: TGTGCCAGCACTAAAGGGAGCGAGCTAGAAGCTTTCTTT.

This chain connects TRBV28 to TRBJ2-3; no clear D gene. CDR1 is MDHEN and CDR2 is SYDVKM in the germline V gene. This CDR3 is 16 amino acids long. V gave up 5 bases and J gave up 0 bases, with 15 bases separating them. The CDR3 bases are TGTGCCAGCAGTACCCCTCCCACCACTAGCACAGATACGCAGTATTTT. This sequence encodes CASSTPPTTSTDTQYF.

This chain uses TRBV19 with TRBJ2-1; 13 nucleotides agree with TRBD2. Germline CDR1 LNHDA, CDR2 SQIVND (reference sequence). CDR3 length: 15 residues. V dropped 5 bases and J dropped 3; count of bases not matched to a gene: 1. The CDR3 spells CASSWTSGGYNEQFF. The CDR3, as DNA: TGTGCCAGTAGTTGGACTAGCGGGGGCTACAATGAGCAGTTCTTC.

The CDR3 is CASERVGALNTEAFF. CDR3 DNA: TGTGCCAGCGAGAGAGTGGGGGCCTTGAACACTGAAGCTTTCTTT. V gene TRBV6-1 combines with J gene TRBJ1-1, with a weak D call TRBD1 (6 bases). The V gene's germline CDR1 is MNHNS and CDR2 SASEGT. The CDR3 runs 15 residues. Trimming removed 8 bases from V and 0 bases from J, with 16 bases in between.